This T cell receptor beta chain was captured by sequencing in a study of vaccination effects on CD4 cells after COVID-19. Worth noting for this clone: The target antigen is unknown.

Investigators separated out CD4+ T cells once about 10 days of culture had passed. All participants had two doses of either the BNT162b2 or mRNA-1273 vaccine. Nucleocapsid antibodies stayed negative before and after vaccination, showing no earlier SARS-CoV-2 infection. V lost 5 bases to trimming and J lost 3 bases, with 9 bases between them. The CDR3 runs 13 residues. From germline, CDR1 is LNHNV and CDR2 YYDKDF (reference sequence). The assay was immunoSEQ multiplex PCR, and TCRdb's table has in-frame clones only and misses some. This table holds about 66,000 clones, 70% to 75% found once. The V call is TRBV15, the J call TRBJ2-3; D is perhaps TRBD1 (6 bases). This specimen consisted of CD4+ T cells from PBMCs cultured without peptide, obtained after COVID-19 vaccination. The TCR comes from a human donor who received a COVID-19 vaccine. CDR3 nucleotide sequence: TGTGCCACCAGCGAGGACAGAACAGATACGCAGTATTTT. This encodes CATSEDRTDTQYF.